The clone carrying this T cell receptor (beta chain) was observed many times. The antigen remains unidentified. These data originate in a study of early T cells in non-severe SARS-CoV-2 infection. General study points: The matching step, a VDJdb search, favored anti-spike CD8 responses and missed private and CD4 specificities.

Individual cDNA molecules received unique molecular identifiers. MiXCR, run by TCRdb on the 5' RACE reads, gives a single entry per CDR3 protein. Of some 59,000 distinct CDR3 sequences listed, roughly 8.7% are singletons. This CDR3 has 12 residues. The germline V gene has CDR1 MGHDK and CDR2 SYGVNS. V lost 1 base and J 5 bases, leaving 5 bases between the germline ends. The source material was whole blood, sampled at baseline. This sequence was found in an adult who was a healthcare worker with PCR-confirmed SARS-CoV-2 infection or an uninfected control (not recorded which). This sequence joins TRBV25-1 and TRBJ1-1; D remains unclear. CDR3 sequence reads: CASSELGTEAFF. The CDR3, as DNA: TGTGCCAGCAGTGAATTGGGAACTGAAGCTTTCTTT. The full variable domain, with the rest looked up from reference TRBV25-1 and TRBJ1-1, is EADIYQTPRYLVIGTGKKITLECSQTMGHDKMYWYQQDPGMELHLIHYSYGVNSTEKGDLSSESTVSRIRTEHFPLTLESARPSHTSQYLCASSELGTEAFFGQGTRLTVV.